This T cell receptor beta chain is drawn from a study of cytomegalovirus exposure and HLA in healthy donors. Study-level points and caveats: The study labeled under 200 TCR beta chains cytomegalovirus-associated. Among TCR sequences, most were rare, though some public TCRs appeared in many donors. Cytomegalovirus status was reportedly diagnosed by the classifier with high specificity and sensitivity.

CDR3 length equals 12 residues. In germline, CDR1 is SGHRS, CDR2 YFSETQ. V lost 0 bases, J lost 8 bases, and 8 bases lay in between. These donors were members of the roughly 120-subject validation cohort, a group separate from the roughly 670-subject first cohort. TCRdb keeps only in-frame clones here, not all; method: immunoSEQ multiplex PCR. The repertoire holds 97,000 or so clones, with roughly 87% as singletons. A remark on this clone: The antigen is unknown.

The rearrangement uses TRBV5-1 and TRBJ1-2, with a tentative D call TRBD1 (5 bases). Specimen: PBMCs. This receptor was obtained from a man younger than 35 in good health and CMV-seropositive. The CDR3 protein is CASSLDDSGYTF. The CDR3 coding sequence is TGCGCCAGCAGCTTGGATGACAGCGGCTACACCTTC.